This T cell receptor (beta chain) was sequenced during a study of blood T cells in healthy people across ages. V lost 5 bases to trimming and J lost 0 bases, with 12 bases between them. The CDR3 is 15 amino acids. The germline CDR1 and CDR2 sequences are SEHNR and FQNEAQ (reference sequence). Next came a second PCR, run for about 7 to 12 cycles, which used a sample-barcoded 5' primer along with a J-beta primer mix. Every cDNA molecule carried a tag from a template-switch adaptor bearing 12 random nucleotides. Each CDR3 protein gets one entry after TCRdb re-called the 5' RACE reads with MiXCR. The sample lists around 800,000 distinct CDR3 sequences; about 45% were seen once.

The V gene is TRBV7-9, the J gene TRBJ2-3; D gene ambiguous. Sample: blood. The receptor was isolated from an elderly man in good health. CDR3 bases: TGTGCCAGCAGCCCCCCCCCGGGTAGCACAGATACGCAGTATTTT. Translating gives CASSPPPGSTDTQYF. Combining the CDR3 with reference TRBV7-9 and TRBJ2-3 gives the whole variable domain DTGVSQNPRHKITKRGQNVTFRCDPISEHNRLYWYRQTLGQGPEFLTYFQNEAQLEKSRLLSDRFSAERPKGSFSTLEIQRTEQGDSAMYLCASSPPPGSTDTQYFGPGTRLTVL.